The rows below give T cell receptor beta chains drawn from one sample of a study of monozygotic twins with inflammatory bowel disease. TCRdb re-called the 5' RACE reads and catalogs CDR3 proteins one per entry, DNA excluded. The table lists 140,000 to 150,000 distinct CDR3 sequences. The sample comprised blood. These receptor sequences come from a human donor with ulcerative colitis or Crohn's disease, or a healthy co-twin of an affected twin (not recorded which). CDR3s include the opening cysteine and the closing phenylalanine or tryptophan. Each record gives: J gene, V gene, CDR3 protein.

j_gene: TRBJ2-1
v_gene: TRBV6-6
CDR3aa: CASSPYNEQFF

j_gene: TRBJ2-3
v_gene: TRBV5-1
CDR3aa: CASSPGTSGGSGDTQYF

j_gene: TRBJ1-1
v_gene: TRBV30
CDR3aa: CAWSVKANTEAFF

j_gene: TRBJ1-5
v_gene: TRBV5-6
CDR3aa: CASSLGQFLNQPQHF

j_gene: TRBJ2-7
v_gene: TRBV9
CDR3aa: CASSVGGQEYEQYF

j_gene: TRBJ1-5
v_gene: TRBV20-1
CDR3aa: CSAKPSGRGGRQPQHF

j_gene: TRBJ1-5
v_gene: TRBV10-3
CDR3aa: CAIRAEGVSNQPQHF

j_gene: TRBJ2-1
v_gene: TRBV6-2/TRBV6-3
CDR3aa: CASSYPSPGEAYNEQFF

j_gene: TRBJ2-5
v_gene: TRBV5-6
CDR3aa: CASSLEQREETQYF

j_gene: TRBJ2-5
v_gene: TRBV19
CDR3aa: CASTPDRGLSETQYF

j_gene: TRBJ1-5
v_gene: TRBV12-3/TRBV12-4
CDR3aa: CASSSRRDSNQPQHF

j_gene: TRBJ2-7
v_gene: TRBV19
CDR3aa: CASTLGGLAGGHAYEQYF

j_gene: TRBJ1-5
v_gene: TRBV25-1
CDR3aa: CASWTGYSNQPQHF

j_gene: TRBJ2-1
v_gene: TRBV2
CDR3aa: CATGTSGGPYNEQFF

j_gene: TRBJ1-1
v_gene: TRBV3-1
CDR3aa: CASSLSPGVNTEAFF

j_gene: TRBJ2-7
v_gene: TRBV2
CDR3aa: CASIPGVIHEQYF